The rows below give T cell receptor beta chains drawn from one sample of a study of cytomegalovirus exposure and HLA in healthy donors. Some clones are missing from TCRdb's copy, which holds only in-frame ones; the method was immunoSEQ multiplex PCR. The sample lists 90,000 to 130,000 clones; approximately 80% were seen once. Input material: PBMCs. The source is a man aged 25 to 40 in good health and CMV-seropositive. Both conserved end residues are part of each CDR3. The D gene is left open where the match is weak. Clone sizes are given selectively: once, few, many, or a class where the clone is expanded.

d_gene,abundance,j_gene,v_gene,CDR3aa,CDR3nt
TRBD1,-,TRBJ2-1,TRBV11-2,CASSLGGQGLYNEQFF,TGTGCCAGCAGCCTAGGGGGACAGGGGCTTTACAATGAGCAGTTCTTC
TRBD2,few,TRBJ2-2,TRBV28,CAVSGLVGTGELFF,TGTGCCGTCTCCGGACTAGTCGGCACCGGGGAGCTGTTTTTT
TRBD2,-,TRBJ2-1,TRBV11-3,CASSWTSGVNNEQFF,TGTGCCAGCAGCTGGACTAGCGGGGTAAACAATGAGCAGTTCTTC
TRBD2,-,TRBJ2-1,TRBV9,CASSVASGDYYNEQFF,TGTGCCAGCAGCGTAGCTAGCGGGGATTACTACAATGAGCAGTTCTTC
TRBD2,-,TRBJ2-3,TRBV4-1,CASSSFIAGETDTQYF,TGCGCCAGCAGCTCGTTTATAGCGGGGGAAACAGATACGCAGTATTTT
-,many,TRBJ2-7,TRBV2,CASSEFNSGEQYF,TGTGCCAGCAGTGAGTTTAATAGCGGCGAGCAGTACTTC
-,-,TRBJ1-1,TRBV19,CASSMTGHTEAFF,TGTGCCAGTAGTATGACAGGTCACACTGAAGCTTTCTTT
TRBD1,-,TRBJ1-1,TRBV10-2,CASSESSDRVAAFF,TGCGCCAGCAGTGAGTCGAGTGACAGGGTCGCAGCTTTCTTT
-,-,TRBJ1-2,TRBV7-2,CASSLAHQGYGYTF,TGTGCCAGCAGCTTAGCACACCAGGGTTATGGCTACACCTTC
TRBD2,-,TRBJ2-5,TRBV5-1,CASSLGLAGTQETQYF,TGCGCCAGCAGCTTGGGACTAGCGGGGACTCAAGAGACCCAGTACTTC
-,few,TRBJ2-4,TRBV25-1,CASSASQAEAKNIQYF,TGTGCCAGCAGTGCTTCACAGGCGGAGGCCAAAAACATTCAGTACTTC
TRBD2,-,TRBJ2-5,TRBV9,CASSVSGGQETQYF,TGTGCCAGCAGCGTTAGCGGGGGGCAAGAGACCCAGTACTTC
TRBD1,-,TRBJ2-2,TRBV29-1,CSAGGQGGTGELFF,TGCAGCGCCGGGGGACAGGGGGGGACCGGGGAGCTGTTTTTT
-,-,TRBJ2-7,TRBV27,CASSLFTEGFAYEQYF,TGTGCCAGCAGTTTATTCACGGAGGGGTTTGCCTACGAGCAGTACTTC
-,-,TRBJ2-1,TRBV9,CASSPRVGYNEQFF,TGTGCCAGCAGCCCGAGGGTAGGTTACAATGAGCAGTTCTTC
-,-,TRBJ2-3,TRBV2,CASSIDFSSTDTQYF,TGTGCCAGCAGTATAGACTTCTCTAGCACAGATACGCAGTATTTT
TRBD1,few,TRBJ2-7,TRBV6-1,CASSEVGGGQGVHEQYF,TGTGCCAGCAGTGAAGTTGGGGGAGGACAGGGTGTCCACGAGCAGTACTTC